This T cell receptor beta chain was identified during a study of blood T cell repertoires in COVID-19. Sequencing was performed with immunoSEQ multiplex PCR; in TCRdb, only in-frame clones are kept and a portion is missing. Among hundreds of thousands of clones, 88% were seen once, and the ten largest hold about 10%. J lost 2 bases, V lost 3 bases, and 0 bases had no gene match. Per the germline V gene, CDR1 is SEHNR and CDR2 is FQNEAQ (reference sequence). CDR3 length: 13 amino acids. The rearrangement joins TRBV7-9 to TRBJ2-5; 7 nucleotides align to TRBD1. The source is a young woman with COVID-19, enrolled during active disease. Sequenced input: peripheral blood. CDR3 loop: CASSLGQQETQYF. The CDR3 DNA is TGTGCCAGCAGCTTGGGACAGCAAGAGACCCAGTACTTC. Drawing the rest from reference TRBV7-9 and TRBJ2-5, the complete variable domain is DTGVSQNPRHKITKRGQNVTFRCDPISEHNRLYWYRQTLGQGPEFLTYFQNEAQLEKSRLLSDRFSAERPKGSFSTLEIQRTEQGDSAMYLCASSLGQQETQYFGPGTRLLVL.